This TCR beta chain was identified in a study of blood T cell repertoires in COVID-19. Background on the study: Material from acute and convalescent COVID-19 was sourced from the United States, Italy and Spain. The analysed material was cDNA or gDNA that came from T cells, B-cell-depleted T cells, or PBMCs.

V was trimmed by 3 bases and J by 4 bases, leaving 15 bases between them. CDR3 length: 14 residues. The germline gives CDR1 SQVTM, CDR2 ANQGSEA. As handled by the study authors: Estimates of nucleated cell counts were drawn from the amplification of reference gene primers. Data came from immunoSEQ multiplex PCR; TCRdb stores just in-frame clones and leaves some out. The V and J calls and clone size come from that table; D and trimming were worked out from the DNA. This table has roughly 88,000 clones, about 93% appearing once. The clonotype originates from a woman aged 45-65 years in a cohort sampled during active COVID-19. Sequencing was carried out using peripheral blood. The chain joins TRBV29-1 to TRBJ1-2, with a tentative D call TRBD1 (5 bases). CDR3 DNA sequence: TGCAGCGTTGAGGGGTCGACAGAGACCTATGGCTACACCTTC. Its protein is CSVEGSTETYGYTF.